Listed below are T cell receptor beta chains from one sample, sequenced in a study of T cell responses to AZD1222 COVID-19 vaccine. The method was immunoSEQ multiplex PCR; TCRdb's version includes in-frame clones alone and lacks a portion of them. The table records approximately 150,000 clones, 80% to 95% of them present only once. Sequenced here: peripheral blood, sampled on day 0 of AZD1222 vaccination. These TCRs come from an adult in good health. CDR3s include the opening cysteine and the closing phenylalanine or tryptophan. The D gene is left open where the match is weak. The listing skips clone size in some rows; elsewhere it reads once, few, many or a size class.

v_gene	d_gene	j_gene	abundance	CDR3aa	CDR3nt
TRBV6-5	.	TRBJ2-1	once	CASQRWQVNYNEQFF	TGTGCCAGCCAAAGGTGGCAGGTCAACTACAATGAGCAGTTCTTC
TRBV11-2	TRBD1	TRBJ1-1	.	CASSTRQGISTEAFF	TGTGCCAGCAGCACTAGACAGGGTATAAGCACTGAAGCTTTCTTT
TRBV28	.	TRBJ1-4	.	CASSSLSIRDPQQGANEKLFF	TGTGCCAGCAGTTCGCTATCAATCCGGGACCCCCAACAAGGGGCTAATGAAAAACTGTTTTTT
TRBV6-6	.	TRBJ1-1	.	CASSQIGPEAFF	TGTGCCAGCAGTCAAATTGGGCCTGAAGCTTTCTTT
TRBV7-6	TRBD2	TRBJ2-7	.	CASSLGERGVSYEQYF	TGTGCCAGCAGCTTAGGGGAGCGGGGAGTCTCCTACGAGCAGTACTTC
TRBV4-2	TRBD2	TRBJ2-1	.	CASSPLSGGASYNEQFF	TGTGCCAGCAGCCCCCTGAGCGGGGGGGCCTCCTACAATGAGCAGTTCTTC
TRBV6-6	.	TRBJ1-1	few	CASSYSAANTEAFF	TGTGCCAGCAGTTACTCGGCAGCTAACACTGAAGCTTTCTTT
TRBV5-6	TRBD2	TRBJ2-1	.	CASSSPLAGFYNEQFF	TGTGCCAGCAGCTCCCCACTAGCGGGGTTCTACAATGAGCAGTTCTTC
TRBV6-5	.	TRBJ1-1	.	CASRLDSLNTEAFF	TGTGCCAGCAGATTGGACAGCTTGAACACTGAAGCTTTCTTT
TRBV4-2	TRBD1	TRBJ1-1	.	CASSQVTGGTEAFF	TGTGCCAGCAGCCAAGTGACAGGGGGCACTGAAGCTTTCTTT
TRBV28	.	TRBJ2-7	.	CASSSGTTRIPREQYF	TGTGCCAGCAGTTCCGGGACAACTAGAATCCCTCGGGAGCAGTACTTC
TRBV5-4	TRBD1	TRBJ2-3	.	CASTLTGATDTQYF	TGTGCCAGCACCTTGACAGGGGCGACAGATACGCAGTATTTT
TRBV7-2	.	TRBJ1-4	.	CASSPTRGYEKLFF	TGTGCCAGCAGCCCCACCAGAGGTTATGAAAAACTGTTTTTT
TRBV30	.	TRBJ1-2	.	CAWFFPGAPLGYTF	TGTGCCTGGTTTTTCCCGGGTGCCCCGCTTGGCTACACCTTC
TRBV2	TRBD2	TRBJ2-3	.	CASTAGIAGGPDTQYF	TGTGCCAGCACTGCCGGAATAGCGGGGGGGCCAGATACGCAGTATTTT
TRBV7-2	TRBD2	TRBJ2-3	.	CASSFQGLAGDGDTQYF	TGTGCCAGCAGCTTCCAAGGACTAGCGGGAGACGGAGATACGCAGTATTTT
TRBV27	.	TRBJ1-1	once	CASSLLGRRNTEAFF	TGTGCCAGCAGTTTATTAGGACGGCGGAACACTGAAGCTTTCTTT
TRBV19	.	TRBJ1-5	.	CASSSSRAAKYSNQPQHF	TGTGCCAGTAGTTCCTCCCGGGCCGCAAAATATAGCAATCAGCCCCAGCATTTT
TRBV7-9	.	TRBJ2-2	.	CASSLIRGGSNTGELFF	TGTGCCAGCAGCTTAATTAGAGGGGGTAGCAACACCGGGGAGCTGTTTTTT
TRBV27	.	TRBJ1-4	.	CASSLSGPTELFF	TGTGCCAGCAGTTTGTCCGGCCCGACGGAACTGTTTTTT